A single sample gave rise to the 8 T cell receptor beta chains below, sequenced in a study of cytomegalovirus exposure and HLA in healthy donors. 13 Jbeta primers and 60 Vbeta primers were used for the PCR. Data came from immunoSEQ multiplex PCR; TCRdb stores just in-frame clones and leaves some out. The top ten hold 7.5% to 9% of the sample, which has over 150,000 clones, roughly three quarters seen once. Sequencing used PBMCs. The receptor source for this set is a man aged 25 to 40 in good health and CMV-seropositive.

As DNA, the CDR3 is TGCGCCAGCAGCTTGGGACAGAGTAATGAAAAACTGTTTTTT. Protein sequence: CASSLGQSNEKLFF. The chain carries TRBV5-1 and TRBJ1-4; D is perhaps TRBD1 (5 bases). CDR3 size: 14 residues. With 0 bases removed from V and 4 bases from J, the gap between germline ends came to 7 bases. Germline loops: CDR1 SGHRS, CDR2 YFSETQ.

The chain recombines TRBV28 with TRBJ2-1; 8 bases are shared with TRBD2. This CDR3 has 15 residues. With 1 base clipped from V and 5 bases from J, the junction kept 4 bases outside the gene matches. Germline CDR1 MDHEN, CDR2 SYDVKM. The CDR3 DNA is TGTGCCAGCAGTTTATATGGTAGCGGGGACAATGAGCAGTTCTTC. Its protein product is CASSLYGSGDNEQFF.

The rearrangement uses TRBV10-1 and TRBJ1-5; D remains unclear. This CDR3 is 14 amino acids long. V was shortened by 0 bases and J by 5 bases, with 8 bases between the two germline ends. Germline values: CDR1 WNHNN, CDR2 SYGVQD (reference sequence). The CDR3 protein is CASSESGTYQPQHF. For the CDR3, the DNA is TGCGCCAGCAGTGAGTCTGGCACCTATCAGCCCCAGCATTTT.

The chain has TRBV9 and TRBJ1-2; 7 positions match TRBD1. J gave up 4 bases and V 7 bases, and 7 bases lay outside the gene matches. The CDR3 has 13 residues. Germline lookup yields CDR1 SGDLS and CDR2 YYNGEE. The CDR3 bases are TGTGCCAGCTTAGGACAGGCGAGCTATGGCTACACCTTC. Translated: CASLGQASYGYTF. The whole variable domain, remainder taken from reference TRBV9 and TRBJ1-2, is DSGVTQTPKHLITATGQRVTLRCSPRSGDLSVYWYQQSLDQGLQFLIQYYNGEERAKGNILERFSAQQFPDLHSELNLSSLELGDSALYFCASLGQASYGYTFGSGTRLTVV.

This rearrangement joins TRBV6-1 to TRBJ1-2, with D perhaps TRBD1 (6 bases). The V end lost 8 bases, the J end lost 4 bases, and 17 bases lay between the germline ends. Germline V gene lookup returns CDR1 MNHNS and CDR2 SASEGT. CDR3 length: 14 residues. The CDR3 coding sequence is TGTGCCAGCCTTCAGCCGGGACAAGTCTATGGCTACACCTTC. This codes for CASLQPGQVYGYTF.

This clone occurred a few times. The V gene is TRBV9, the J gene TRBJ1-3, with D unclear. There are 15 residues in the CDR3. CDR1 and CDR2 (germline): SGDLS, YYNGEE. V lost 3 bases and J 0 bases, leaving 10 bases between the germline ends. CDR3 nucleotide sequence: TGTGCCAGCAGCGGGAGACTGAGCTCTGGAAACACCATATATTTT. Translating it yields CASSGRLSSGNTIYF.

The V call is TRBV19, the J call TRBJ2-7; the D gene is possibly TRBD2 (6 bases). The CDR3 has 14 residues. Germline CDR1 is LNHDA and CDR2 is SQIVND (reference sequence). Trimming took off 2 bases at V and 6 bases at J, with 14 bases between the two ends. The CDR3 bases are TGTGCCAGTAGTATAACCGGTCGGGGGAGCGAGCAGTACTTC. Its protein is CASSITGRGSEQYF.

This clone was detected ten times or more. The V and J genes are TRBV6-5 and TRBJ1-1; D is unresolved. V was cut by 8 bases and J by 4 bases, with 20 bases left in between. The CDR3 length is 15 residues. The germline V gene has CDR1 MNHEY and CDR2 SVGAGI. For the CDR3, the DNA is TGTGCCAGCCTCCCTTCCGCGACTCTCGGCACTGAAGCTTTCTTT. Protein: CASLPSATLGTEAFF.